The 2 T cell receptor beta chains below come from one sample, sequenced in a study of T cell changes during pregnancy in multiple sclerosis. The repertoire was sequenced with immunoSEQ multiplex PCR; TCRdb's copy has only in-frame clones and lacks some. The sample lists approximately 44,000 clones, approximately 91% occurring once. The source material was CD4+ T cells from peripheral blood mononuclear cells, sampled in the second trimester of pregnancy. The receptor set was obtained from a female donor in good health, enrolled as a control in a pregnancy study.

This sequence joins TRBV27 and TRBJ1-2, with a possible D match to TRBD1 (6 bases). V lost 9 bases and J 0 bases, leaving 17 bases between the germline ends. The germline CDR1 and CDR2 sequences are MNHEY and SMNVEV (reference sequence). The CDR3 contains 15 residues. The CDR3 reads CARSSPGESNYGYTF. The CDR3 coding sequence is TGTGCCAGATCGAGTCCAGGGGAGTCTAACTATGGCTACACCTTC.

This chain uses TRBV13 with TRBJ2-2, with TRBD1 identical over 7 bases. Trimming took 5 bases from V and 2 from J; bases not matched to a gene: 5. Germline CDR1 and CDR2: PRHDT and FYEKMQ (reference sequence). CDR3 length: 15 amino acids. Here the CDR3 DNA reads TGTGCCAGCAGCCCGACAGGGTTCAACACCGGGGAGCTGTTTTTT. This sequence encodes CASSPTGFNTGELFF.